The 23 T cell receptor beta chains below all came from one sample that was sequenced in a study of neurological immune-mediated disorders. TCRdb re-called the 5' RACE reads through MiXCR, storing one row per CDR3 protein. The table includes tens of thousands of distinct CDR3 sequences, about 10% detected once. The sample's time point: longitudinal time-point 1 (baseline). The source material was PBMCs. The receptors stem from a male donor with HTLV-1-associated myelopathy (HAM/TSP).

This clonotype was counted ten times or more. The CDR3 here is CASTQWGSGANVLTF. CDR3 DNA: TGTGCCAGCACCCAGTGGGGCTCTGGGGCCAACGTCCTGACTTTC. The rearrangement uses TRBV12-3 or TRBV12-4 and TRBJ2-6; D gene uncertain. V was shortened by 7 bases and J by 0 bases, with 10 bases between the two germline ends. The CDR3 totals 15 residues.

This clonotype showed up many times. CDR3 coding DNA: TGCGCCAGCACCCAGGGGGCGGGAAGGAACATTCAGTACTTC. This gives the protein CASTQGAGRNIQYF. The chain is built from TRBV5-1 and TRBJ2-4; 8 bases map to TRBD1. The V and J ends lost 6 bases and 7 bases, in that order; junction bases with no gene match: 9. This CDR3 is built from 14 residues. The germline gives CDR1 SGHRS, CDR2 YFSETQ.

In its sample, this clonotype was seen many times. One junction end disagrees with the germline gene, perhaps due to a read error. This chain links TRBV7-7 with TRBJ2-1; a weak D match, TRBD1 (6 bases). This CDR3 spans 16 amino acids. The germline gives CDR1 SSHAT, CDR2 FNYEAQ (reference sequence). CDR3 sequence reads: CASSFAGVAGYNEQFF. Here the CDR3 DNA reads TGTGCTAGCAGCTTTGCAGGGGTGGCTGGCTACAATGAGCAGTTCTTC.

Comment on this clonotype: One junction end disagrees with the germline gene, perhaps due to a read error. The chain joins TRBV9 to TRBJ2-5; possibly TRBD2 for D (6 bases). Germline V gene data show CDR1 as SGDLS and CDR2 as YYNGEE. The CDR3 covers 15 residues. The chain's CDR3 is CAISATRRTQEIQYF. CDR3 DNA sequence: TGTGCCATCAGCGCGACTAGGAGGACACAAGAGATCCAGTACTTC. Variable domain in full (rest from reference TRBV9 and TRBJ2-5): DSGVTQTPKHLITATGQRVTLRCSPRSGDLSVYWYQQSLDQGLQFLIQYYNGEERAKGNILERFSAQQFPDLHSELNLSSLELGDSALYFCAISATRRTQEIQYFGPGTRLLVL.

Many counts were recorded for this clonotype. The CDR3 sequence: CASSLASGEQYF. The CDR3 DNA reads TGTGCCAGCAGTTTAGCCTCAGGCGAGCAGTACTTC. The rearrangement joins TRBV12-3 or TRBV12-4 to TRBJ2-7; no firm D call. With 0 bases removed from V and 6 bases from J, the gap between germline ends came to 6 bases. The CDR3 has 12 amino acids.

This clonotype has at least ten counts. The chain combines TRBV29-1 with TRBJ2-7; TRBD1 is a possible D gene (6 bases). CDR3 length: 12 amino acids. V dropped 5 bases and J dropped 2 bases, with 10 bases sitting between them. The germline gives CDR1 SQVTM, CDR2 ANQGSEA. The CDR3 reads CSVRQDPYEQYF. The CDR3, as DNA: TGCAGCGTTAGACAGGACCCCTACGAGCAGTACTTC.

There are many counts of this clonotype. V is TRBV7-2 and J is TRBJ2-7; tentative D call: TRBD1 (6 bases). V dropped 5 bases and J dropped 0 bases, with 11 bases sitting between them. The CDR3 is 14 residues long. Germline assignment: CDR1 SGHTA and CDR2 FQGNSA. CDR3 bases: TGTGCCAGCAGCCCCCAACAGGGCTCCTACGAGCAGTACTTC. Translated, it gives CASSPQQGSYEQYF.

With respect to this clonotype: Mismatch with germline at one junction end may stem from a read error. The CDR3 loop is CASSPDPTGELFF. Here the CDR3 DNA reads TGTGCTAGCAGCCCCGACCCAACCGGGGAGCTGTTTTTT. The V and J genes are TRBV7-7 and TRBJ2-2; no clear D. CDR3 length equals 13 residues. Per the germline V gene, CDR1 is SSHAT and CDR2 is FNYEAQ (reference sequence).

This clonotype was detected ten times or more. The genes are TRBV28 and TRBJ1-5; possibly TRBD1 for D (5 bases). The CDR3 runs to 14 residues. Germline V gives CDR1 MDHEN, CDR2 SYDVKM. Trimming stripped 2 bases from V and 5 bases from J, with 10 bases between. The CDR3 nucleotides read TGTGCCAGCAGTTTAGCGCCAGGGTATCAGCCCCAGCATTTT. Protein: CASSLAPGYQPQHF.

The sample holds many counts of this clonotype. The chain employs TRBV20-1 and TRBJ1-2; weak D call: TRBD1 (5 bases). The CDR3 extends over 13 amino acids. V was cut by 6 bases and J by 7 bases, with 18 bases left in between. The V gene's germline CDR1 is DFQATT and CDR2 SNEGSKA (reference sequence). For the CDR3, the DNA is TGCAGTGCCTGGGGGGGGGAGTCGGCTGGCTACACCTTC. This sequence encodes CSAWGGESAGYTF.

This clonotype has ten or more counts. This chain joins TRBV5-1 and TRBJ2-5; 8 nucleotides align to TRBD1. The germline gives CDR1 SGHRS, CDR2 YFSETQ. V was pared by 7 bases and J by 1 base, with 9 bases of the junction left unmatched. The CDR3 is made up of 15 amino acids. CDR3 bases: TGCGCCAGCGCTCCGGACAGGGCAGTCCAAGAGACCCAGTACTTC. Residues: CASAPDRAVQETQYF.

A note on this clonotype: Possible read error: a much larger clone is one base away. This chain joins TRBV14 and TRBJ2-3; D uncertain. The ends were cut back, 3 bases at V and 10 bases at J, with 17 bases in the middle. The CDR3 has 14 amino acids. The germline gives CDR1 SGHDN, CDR2 FVKESK. The CDR3 region is CASSQGEPQCAQYF. CDR3 in DNA: TGTGCCAGCAGCCAGGGCGAACCACAGTGTGCGCAGTATTTT.

This clonotype came up many times. This rearrangement joins TRBV20-1 to TRBJ2-4; TRBD1 aligns across 7 bases. Germline CDR1 DFQATT, CDR2 SNEGSKA (reference sequence). V dropped 2 bases and J dropped 2; count of bases not matched to a gene: 6. The CDR3 runs to 15 residues. This CDR3 is CSARYPGGPKNIQYF. The DNA for the CDR3 is TGCAGTGCTAGATACCCAGGGGGACCCAAAAACATTCAGTACTTC.

In this sample, this clonotype turned up many times. This rearrangement joins TRBV6-2 or TRBV6-3 to TRBJ2-5; 10 nucleotides match TRBD2. Trimming cost V 6 bases and J 4 bases; bases outside gene matches: 8. The CDR3 is made up of 15 amino acids. Germline CDR1 and CDR2: MNHEY and SVGEGT. This CDR3 is CASSQSGGAAETQYF. CDR3 nucleotides: TGTGCCAGCAGCCAGAGCGGGGGGGCCGCAGAGACCCAGTACTTC.

This clonotype was counted at least ten times. V usage is TRBV6-1 and J usage is TRBJ2-2; unclear D gene. Trimming took 9 bases from V and 0 from J, leaving 11 bases between them. Germline V gene sequence: CDR1 MNHNS, CDR2 SASEGT. There are 14 residues in the CDR3. The CDR3 DNA sequence: TGTGCCAGTCGCACGAGGACGAACACCGGGGAGCTGTTTTTT. As protein: CASRTRTNTGELFF.

This chain uses TRBV19 with TRBJ2-5; D not resolved. The CDR3 has 12 residues. Trimming removed 6 bases from V and 1 base from J, with 6 bases in between. Germline CDR1 is LNHDA and CDR2 is SQIVND (reference sequence). The CDR3 is CASRAGQETQYF. CDR3 in DNA: TGTGCCAGTAGGGCAGGCCAAGAGACCCAGTACTTC.

This clonotype was observed many times. The chain uses TRBV5-1 and TRBJ1-6; tentative D call: TRBD1 (6 bases). The V and J ends lost 3 bases and 7 bases respectively, with 11 bases between them. The length of the CDR3 is 14 residues. Germline assignment: CDR1 SGHRS and CDR2 YFSETQ. The CDR3 DNA is TGCGCCAGCAGCTATGGACAGAAAAATTCACCCCTCCACTTT. Its protein is CASSYGQKNSPLHF.

Comments on this clonotype: The junction differs from germline at one of its ends, possibly a read error. This sequence joins TRBV7-9 and TRBJ1-4; weak D call: TRBD1 (5 bases). In germline, CDR1 is SEHNR, CDR2 FQNEAQ (reference sequence). The CDR3 length is 13 residues. Here the CDR3 DNA reads TGTTCCAGCCTCCGTGACAGAAACGAAAAACTGTTTTTT. This codes for CSSLRDRNEKLFF.

This clonotype has a count of ten or more. V usage is TRBV7-3 and J usage is TRBJ1-1, with D perhaps TRBD1 (5 bases). This CDR3 spans 16 amino acids. Germline assignment: CDR1 SGHTA and CDR2 FQGTGA. Deletions cut 0 bases from V and 3 bases from J, with 14 bases between. CDR3 in DNA: TGTGCCAGCAGCTTAACGGGCCGGGGGGACTACACTGAAGCTTTCTTT. It is translated as CASSLTGRGDYTEAFF.

This clonotype appeared many times. The chain has TRBV5-1 and TRBJ2-5; D is unresolved. CDR1 is SGHRS, CDR2 YFSETQ, per germline. CDR3 size: 11 residues. V lost 4 bases and J 5 bases, leaving 6 bases between the germline ends. CDR3 amino acids: CASSNLETQYF. The CDR3 DNA reads TGCGCCAGCAGCAATTTGGAGACCCAGTACTTC.

V usage is TRBV5-1 and J usage is TRBJ2-5, with 7 bases matching TRBD1. There are 14 residues in the CDR3. CDR1 and CDR2 (germline): SGHRS, YFSETQ. V was clipped by 2 bases and J by 5 bases; unmatched bases: 6. CDR3 coding DNA: TGCGCCAGCAGCTTCACAGGGGAAGCGGAGACCCAGTACTTC. It yields the protein CASSFTGEAETQYF.

This clonotype was seen many times. This chain uses TRBV20-1 with TRBJ2-1, with 7 positions matching TRBD2. Germline CDR1 DFQATT, CDR2 SNEGSKA (reference sequence). J gave up 6 bases and V 3 bases, and 11 bases lay outside the gene matches. The CDR3 extends over 15 amino acids. The CDR3, as DNA: TGCAGTGCTAGTGCCTTTGGGGAGGGCATCAATGAGCAGTTCTTC. Its translation: CSASAFGEGINEQFF.

This clonotype was found many times. The chain links TRBV5-5 to TRBJ1-6; D not certain. This CDR3 is built from 13 residues. Trimming stripped 4 bases from V and 7 bases from J, with 9 bases between. Germline V CDR1 and CDR2: SGHKS, YYEKEE (reference sequence). The CDR3 DNA reads TGTGCCAGCAGCCCCGTGGTGAATTCACCCCTCCACTTT. Translation gives CASSPVVNSPLHF.